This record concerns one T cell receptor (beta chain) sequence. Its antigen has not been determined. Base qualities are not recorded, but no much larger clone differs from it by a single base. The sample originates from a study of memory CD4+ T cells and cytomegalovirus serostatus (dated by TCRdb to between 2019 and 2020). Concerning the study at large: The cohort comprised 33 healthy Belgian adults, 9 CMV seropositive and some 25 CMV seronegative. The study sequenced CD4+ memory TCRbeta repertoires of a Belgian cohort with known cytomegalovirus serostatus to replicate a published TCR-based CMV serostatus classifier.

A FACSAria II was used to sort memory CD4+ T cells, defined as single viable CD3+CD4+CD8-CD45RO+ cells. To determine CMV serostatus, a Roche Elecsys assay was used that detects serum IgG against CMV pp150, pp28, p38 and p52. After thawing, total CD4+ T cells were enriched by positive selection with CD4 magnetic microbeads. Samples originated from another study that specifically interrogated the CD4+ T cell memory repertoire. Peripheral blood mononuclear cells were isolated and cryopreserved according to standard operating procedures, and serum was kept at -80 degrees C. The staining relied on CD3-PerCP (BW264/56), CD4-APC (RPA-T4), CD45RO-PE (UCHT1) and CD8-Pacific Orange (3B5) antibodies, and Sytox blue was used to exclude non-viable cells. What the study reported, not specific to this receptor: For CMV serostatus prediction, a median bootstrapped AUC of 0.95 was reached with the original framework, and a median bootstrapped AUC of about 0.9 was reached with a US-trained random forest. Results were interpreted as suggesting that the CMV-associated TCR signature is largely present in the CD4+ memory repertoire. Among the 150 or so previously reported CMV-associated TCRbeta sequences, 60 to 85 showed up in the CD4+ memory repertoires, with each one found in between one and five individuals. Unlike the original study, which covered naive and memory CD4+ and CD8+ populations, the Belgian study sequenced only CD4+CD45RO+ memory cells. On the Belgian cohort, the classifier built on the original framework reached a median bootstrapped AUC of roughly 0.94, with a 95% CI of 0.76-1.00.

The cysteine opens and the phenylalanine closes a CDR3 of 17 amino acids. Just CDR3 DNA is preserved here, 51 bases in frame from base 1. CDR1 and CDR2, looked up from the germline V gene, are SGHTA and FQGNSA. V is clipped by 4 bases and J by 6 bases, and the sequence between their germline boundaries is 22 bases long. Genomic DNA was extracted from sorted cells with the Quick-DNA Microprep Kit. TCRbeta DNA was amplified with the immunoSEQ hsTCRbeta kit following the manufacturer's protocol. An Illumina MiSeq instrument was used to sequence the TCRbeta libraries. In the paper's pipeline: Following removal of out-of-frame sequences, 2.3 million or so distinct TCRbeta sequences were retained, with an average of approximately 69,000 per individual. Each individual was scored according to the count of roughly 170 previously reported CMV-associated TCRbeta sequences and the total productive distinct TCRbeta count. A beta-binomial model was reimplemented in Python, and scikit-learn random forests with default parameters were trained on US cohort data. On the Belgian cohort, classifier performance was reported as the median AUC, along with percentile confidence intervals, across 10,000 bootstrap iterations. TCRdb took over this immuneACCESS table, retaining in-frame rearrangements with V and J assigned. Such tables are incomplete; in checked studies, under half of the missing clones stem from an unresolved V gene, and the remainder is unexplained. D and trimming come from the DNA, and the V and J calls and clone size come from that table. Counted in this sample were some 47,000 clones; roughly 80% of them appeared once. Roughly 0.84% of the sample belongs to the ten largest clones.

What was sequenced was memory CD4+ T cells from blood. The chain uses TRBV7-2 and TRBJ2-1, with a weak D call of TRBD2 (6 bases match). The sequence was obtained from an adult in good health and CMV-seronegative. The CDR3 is CASSSGAGRTWGNEQFF. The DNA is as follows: TGTGCCAGCAGCTCGGGCGCGGGGAGGACTTGGGGCAATGAGCAGTTCTTC.